This is a list of T cell receptor beta chains from one sample in a study of T cells expressing NK-cell markers. Reanalyzing the 5' RACE reads, TCRdb keeps one entry per CDR3 protein, without DNA. The sample data list 350,000 to 400,000 distinct CDR3 sequences. Material for sequencing was blood T cells: a sorted CD56 or NKG2C T cell subset, CD4+ or CD8+ T cells, or bulk PBMC T cells (not recorded which). The receptors shown here come from a woman between 45 and 60 years old in good health. The CDR3 runs from the conserved cysteine through the conserved F or W.

j_gene	v_gene	CDR3aa
TRBJ2-1	TRBV12-3/TRBV12-4	CASSFSSRVNEQFF
TRBJ2-4	TRBV12-3/TRBV12-4	CASSFEVGARDF
TRBJ2-5	TRBV27	CASKTSGQETQYF
TRBJ1-1	TRBV12-3/TRBV12-4	CASRTPTGGRGTEAFF
TRBJ2-7	TRBV16	CATKRGKTYEQYF
TRBJ2-5	TRBV5-1	CASSPGLEETQYF
TRBJ1-5	TRBV7-9	CASSLEQDNQPQHF
TRBJ2-1	TRBV24-1	CATSDSNSNEQFF
TRBJ1-2	TRBV5-4	CASSLIEYGYTF
TRBJ2-7	TRBV4-2	CASSQVGAGGDYEQYF
TRBJ2-7	TRBV7-8	CASSRLTGQGVHEQYF
TRBJ2-1	TRBV10-3	CAIRPGLSGDEQFF
TRBJ2-7	TRBV7-8	CASSRRTGTYEQYF
TRBJ1-5	TRBV20-1	CSARDGEKTVSQPQHF
TRBJ1-5	TRBV7-6	CASSLESGDQPQHF
TRBJ2-1	TRBV5-1	CASSLGQGSYNEQFF
TRBJ1-3	TRBV5-1	CASSLAPHGGNTIYF
TRBJ2-5	TRBV18	CASSPRFSGAKETQYF
TRBJ1-2	TRBV7-2	CASATTGGDYGYTF
TRBJ2-3	TRBV20-1	CSAATNPDTQYF
TRBJ2-5	TRBV2	CASRRDSPETQYF
TRBJ2-4	TRBV4-1	CASSQVGTRRVNIQYF
TRBJ1-1	TRBV5-6	CASSFLGTGMNTDAFF
TRBJ2-5	TRBV20-1	CSAPRLAGPRPQETQYF
TRBJ2-5	TRBV20-1	CSANAGTGGVWGETQYF
TRBJ2-7	TRBV28	CASSRTGTNYEQYF
TRBJ1-1	TRBV3-1	CASSHGGQLLNTEAFF
TRBJ2-2	TRBV12-3/TRBV12-4	CASSLEGQGGVIGELFF
TRBJ1-3	TRBV29-1	CSVESTVGNTIYF
TRBJ2-3	TRBV6-2/TRBV6-3	CASSRGLATDTQYF
TRBJ1-5	TRBV25-1	CASSVLGEGQPQHF
TRBJ2-1	TRBV5-1	CASSLVKLAGVNEQFF
TRBJ2-1	TRBV24-1	CATSEPTGGRGEQFF
TRBJ2-1	TRBV29-1	CSVRSGTATTNEQFF